One sample yielded the 13 T cell receptor beta chains listed below, sequenced in a study of CD8 T cells in ankylosing spondylitis. TCRdb recomputed calls from the 5' RACE reads with MiXCR, one row per CDR3 protein. The sample carries under 250,000 distinct CDR3 sequences, over 9.5% recorded once. The specimen sequenced was blood, either unsorted or a sorted T cell fraction (not recorded which). The receptors shown here come from a male donor with ankylosing spondylitis or in good health (not recorded which).

This clonotype was seen at least ten times. The chain joins TRBV29-1 to TRBJ2-7; 10 bases fit TRBD1. Germline trimming cut 7 bases from V and 0 bases from J; bases unmatched to any gene: 9. CDR1 is SQVTM, CDR2 ANQGSEA, per germline. This CDR3 has 15 amino acids. For the CDR3, the DNA is TGCAGCGCCGCACAGACAGGGGGCCTCTCCTACGAGCAGTACTTC. Its protein product is CSAAQTGGLSYEQYF.

There are many counts of this clonotype. The chain employs TRBV5-1 and TRBJ1-6; D not certain. The CDR3 is made up of 13 amino acids. CDR1 SGHRS and CDR2 YFSETQ come from the germline V gene. V was pared by 2 bases and J by 9 bases, with 9 bases between. CDR3 residues: CASSLQPSSPLHF. DNA of the CDR3: TGCGCCAGCAGCTTACAACCCAGTTCACCCCTCCACTTT.

This clonotype was detected ten times or more. This chain uses TRBV27 with TRBJ2-3; 9 nucleotides agree with TRBD2. CDR1 is MNHEY and CDR2 is SMNVEV in the germline V gene (reference sequence). The CDR3 sequence is 14 residues long. Trimming at V came to 8 bases and at J to 4 bases, leaving 7 bases not matched to a gene. This chain's CDR3 is CASRSGSTADTQYF. The CDR3 DNA reads as TGTGCCAGCCGTAGCGGGAGTACAGCAGATACGCAGTATTTT.

The chain recombines TRBV7-2 with TRBJ2-1; 13 bases align to TRBD2. This CDR3 spans 17 amino acids. V lost 4 bases and J lost 7; bases outside the gene matches: 10. CDR1 and CDR2 (germline): SGHTA, FQGNSA. The CDR3 region is CASSSARTSGRANEQFF. DNA of the CDR3: TGTGCCAGCAGCTCTGCCCGGACTAGCGGGAGAGCTAATGAGCAGTTCTTC.

In its sample, this clonotype was seen many times. The V call is TRBV3-1, the J call TRBJ2-1; 11 bases agree with TRBD2. The CDR3 is 15 residues long. Per the germline V gene, CDR1 is LGHDT and CDR2 is YNNKEL (reference sequence). The V and J ends lost 5 bases and 4 bases, in that order; junction bases with no gene match: 4. In DNA form, the CDR3 reads TGTGCCAGCAGCACGGGACTAGCGGCTTACAATGAGCAGTTCTTC. It translates to CASSTGLAAYNEQFF.

This clonotype was recorded at least ten times. The J gene is TRBJ2-1, the V gene TRBV12-3 or TRBV12-4, with D tentatively TRBD1 or TRBD2 (5 bases each). The CDR3 spans 14 residues. Trimming took off 7 bases at V and 2 bases at J, with 12 bases between the two ends. CDR3 sequence (DNA): TGTGCCAGCACCCTGGGGACCACCTACAATGAGCAGTTCTTC. This encodes CASTLGTTYNEQFF.

The CDR3 DNA sequence: TGTGCCAGCAGCTTAGGCAGGGTTGGAGCATCAGATACGCAGTATTTT. Translating gives CASSLGRVGASDTQYF. The J gene is TRBJ2-3, the V gene TRBV7-7, with D perhaps TRBD1 (5 bases). The germline CDR1 and CDR2 sequences are SSHAT and FNYEAQ (reference sequence). There are 16 residues in the CDR3. V gave up 1 base and J gave up 4 bases, with 15 bases separating them.

This clonotype has a count of ten or more. V gene TRBV3-1 combines with J gene TRBJ2-7, with D perhaps given as TRBD1 or TRBD2 (5 bases each). V dropped 4 bases and J dropped 2 bases, with 9 bases sitting between them. CDR1 is LGHDT, CDR2 YNNKEL, per germline (reference sequence). CDR3 size: 13 residues. CDR3 loop: CASSPSGPYEQYF. The DNA of the CDR3 is TGTGCCAGCAGCCCATCGGGACCCTACGAGCAGTACTTC.

This clonotype was detected only once. Here the CDR3 reads CAMSPGPSVYEQYF. CDR3 nucleotide sequence: TGTGCCATGAGCCCAGGGCCATCCGTCTACGAGCAGTACTTC. The chain joins TRBV5-7 to TRBJ2-7, with D possibly matching TRBD1 (5 bases). TRBV5-7 is assigned to the ORF class and has an uncertain function. The germline V and J ends were trimmed by 9 bases and 3 bases, with 19 bases remaining between them. This CDR3 has 14 residues.

On this clonotype itself: At one end the junction does not follow the germline gene, possibly because of a read error. The chain links TRBV12-3 or TRBV12-4 to TRBJ2-5; D uncertain. The CDR3 spans 12 residues. The CDR3: CVSSYSQETQYF. The CDR3, as DNA: TGTGTCAGCAGTTATAGCCAAGAGACCCAGTACTTC.

This sequence joins TRBV10-2 and TRBJ2-7; D remains ambiguous. Trimming took 9 bases from V and 0 from J, leaving 15 bases between them. Germline assignment: CDR1 WSHSY and CDR2 SAAADI. The CDR3 has 14 residues. The CDR3 region is CASKRVIGSYEQYF. The CDR3 DNA sequence: TGCGCCAGTAAAAGGGTGATCGGCTCCTACGAGCAGTACTTC.

The chain is built from TRBV18 and TRBJ1-5; unclear D gene. Germline CDR1 KGHSH, CDR2 LQKENI. The length of the CDR3 is 15 residues. V lost 2 bases and J 1 base, leaving 9 bases between the germline ends. CDR3 DNA: TGTGCCAGCTCACCAAGTAGGCAGAGCAATCAGCCCCAGCATTTT. This translates into CASSPSRQSNQPQHF.

This clonotype was counted ten times or more. V is TRBV20-1 and J is TRBJ2-3; D possibly corresponds to TRBD2 (6 bases). The germline V gene has CDR1 DFQATT and CDR2 SNEGSKA (reference sequence). This CDR3 has 13 amino acids. The V and J ends lost 5 bases and 5 bases respectively, with 14 bases between them. The CDR3 region has the DNA TGCAGTGCTTTCCGACCGGGGGAAGATACGCAGTATTTT. It specifies CSAFRPGEDTQYF.